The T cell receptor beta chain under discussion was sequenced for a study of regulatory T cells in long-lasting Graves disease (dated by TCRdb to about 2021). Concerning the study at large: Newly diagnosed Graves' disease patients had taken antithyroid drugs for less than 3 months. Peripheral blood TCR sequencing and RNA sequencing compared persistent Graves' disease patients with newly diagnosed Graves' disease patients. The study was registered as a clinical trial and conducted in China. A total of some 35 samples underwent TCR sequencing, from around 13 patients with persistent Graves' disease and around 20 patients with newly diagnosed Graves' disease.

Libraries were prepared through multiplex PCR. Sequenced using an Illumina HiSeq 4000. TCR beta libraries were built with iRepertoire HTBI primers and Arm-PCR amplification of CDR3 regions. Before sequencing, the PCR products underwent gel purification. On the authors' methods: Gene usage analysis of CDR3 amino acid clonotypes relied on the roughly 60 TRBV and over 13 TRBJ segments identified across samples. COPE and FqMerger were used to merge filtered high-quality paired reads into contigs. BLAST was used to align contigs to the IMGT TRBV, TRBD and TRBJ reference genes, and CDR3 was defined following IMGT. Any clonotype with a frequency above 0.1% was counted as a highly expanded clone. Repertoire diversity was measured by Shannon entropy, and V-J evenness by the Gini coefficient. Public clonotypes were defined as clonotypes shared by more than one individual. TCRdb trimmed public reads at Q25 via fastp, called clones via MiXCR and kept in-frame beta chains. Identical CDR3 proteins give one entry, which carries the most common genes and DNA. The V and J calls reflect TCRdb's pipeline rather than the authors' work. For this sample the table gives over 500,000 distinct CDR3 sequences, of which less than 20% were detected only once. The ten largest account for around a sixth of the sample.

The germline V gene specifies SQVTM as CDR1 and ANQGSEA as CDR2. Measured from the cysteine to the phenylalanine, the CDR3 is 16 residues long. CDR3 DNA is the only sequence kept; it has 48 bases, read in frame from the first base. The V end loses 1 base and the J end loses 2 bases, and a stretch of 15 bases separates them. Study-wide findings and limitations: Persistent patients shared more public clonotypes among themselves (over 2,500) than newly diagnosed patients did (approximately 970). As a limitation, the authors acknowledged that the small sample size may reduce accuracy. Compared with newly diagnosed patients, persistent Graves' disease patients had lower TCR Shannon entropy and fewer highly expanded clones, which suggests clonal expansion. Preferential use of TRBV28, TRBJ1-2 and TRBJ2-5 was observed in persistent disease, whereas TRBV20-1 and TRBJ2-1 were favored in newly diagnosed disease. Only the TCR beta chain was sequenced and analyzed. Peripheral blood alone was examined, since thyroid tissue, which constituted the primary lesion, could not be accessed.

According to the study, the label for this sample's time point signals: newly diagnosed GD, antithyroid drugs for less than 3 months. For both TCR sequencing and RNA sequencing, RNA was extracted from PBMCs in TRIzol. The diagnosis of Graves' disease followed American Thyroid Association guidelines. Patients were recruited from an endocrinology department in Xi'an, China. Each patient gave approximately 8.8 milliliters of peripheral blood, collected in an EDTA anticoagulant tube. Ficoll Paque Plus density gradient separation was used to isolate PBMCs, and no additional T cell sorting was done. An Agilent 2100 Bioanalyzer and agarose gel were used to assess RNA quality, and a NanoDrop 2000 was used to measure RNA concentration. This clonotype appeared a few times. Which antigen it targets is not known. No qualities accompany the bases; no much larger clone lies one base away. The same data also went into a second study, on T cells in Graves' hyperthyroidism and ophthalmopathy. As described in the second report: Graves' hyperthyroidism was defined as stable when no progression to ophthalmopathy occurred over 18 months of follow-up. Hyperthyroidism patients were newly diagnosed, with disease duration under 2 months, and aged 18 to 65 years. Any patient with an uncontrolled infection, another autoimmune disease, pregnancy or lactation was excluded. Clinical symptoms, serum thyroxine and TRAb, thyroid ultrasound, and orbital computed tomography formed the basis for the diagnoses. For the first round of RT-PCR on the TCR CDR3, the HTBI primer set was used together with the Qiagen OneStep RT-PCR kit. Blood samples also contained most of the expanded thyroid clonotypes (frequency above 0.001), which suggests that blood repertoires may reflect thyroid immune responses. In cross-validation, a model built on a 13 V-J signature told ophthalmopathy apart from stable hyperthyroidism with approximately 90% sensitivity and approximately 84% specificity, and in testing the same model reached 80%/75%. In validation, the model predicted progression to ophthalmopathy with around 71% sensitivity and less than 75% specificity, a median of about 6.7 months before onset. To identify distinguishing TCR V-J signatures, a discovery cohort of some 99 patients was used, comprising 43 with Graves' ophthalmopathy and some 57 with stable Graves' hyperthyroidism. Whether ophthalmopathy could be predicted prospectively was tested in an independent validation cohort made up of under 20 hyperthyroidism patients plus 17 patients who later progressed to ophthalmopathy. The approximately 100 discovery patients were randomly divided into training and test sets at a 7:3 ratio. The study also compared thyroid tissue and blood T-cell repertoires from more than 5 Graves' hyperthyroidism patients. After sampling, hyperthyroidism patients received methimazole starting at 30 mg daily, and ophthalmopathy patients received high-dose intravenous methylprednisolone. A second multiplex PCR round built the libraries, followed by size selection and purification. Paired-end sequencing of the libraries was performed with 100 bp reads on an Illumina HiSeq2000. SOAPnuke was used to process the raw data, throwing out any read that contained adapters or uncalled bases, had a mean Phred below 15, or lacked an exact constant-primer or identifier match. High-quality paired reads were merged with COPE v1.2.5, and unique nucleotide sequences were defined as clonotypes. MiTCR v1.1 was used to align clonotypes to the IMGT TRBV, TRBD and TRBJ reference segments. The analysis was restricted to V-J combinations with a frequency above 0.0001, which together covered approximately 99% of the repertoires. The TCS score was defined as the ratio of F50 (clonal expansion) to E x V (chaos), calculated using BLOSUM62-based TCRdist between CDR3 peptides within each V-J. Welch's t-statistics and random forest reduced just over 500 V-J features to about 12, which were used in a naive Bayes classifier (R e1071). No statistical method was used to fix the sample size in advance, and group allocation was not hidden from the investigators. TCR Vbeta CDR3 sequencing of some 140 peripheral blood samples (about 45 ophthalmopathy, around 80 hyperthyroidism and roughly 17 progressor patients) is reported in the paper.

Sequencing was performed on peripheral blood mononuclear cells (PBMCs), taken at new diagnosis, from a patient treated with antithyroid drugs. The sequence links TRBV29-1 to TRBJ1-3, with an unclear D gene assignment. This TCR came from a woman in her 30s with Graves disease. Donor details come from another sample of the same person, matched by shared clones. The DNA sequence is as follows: TGCAGCGTTGAAGTCGGTGGCATTAGCCCTGGAAACACCATATATTTT. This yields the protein CSVEVGGISPGNTIYF.